A single sample is the source of the 9 T cell receptor beta chains below, sequenced in a study of blood T cell repertoires in COVID-19. Data came from immunoSEQ multiplex PCR; TCRdb stores just in-frame clones and leaves some out. Of approximately 67,000 clones detected, about nine tenths appear once; the ten largest clones hold approximately 8%. The sample comprised peripheral blood. These receptor sequences come from a middle-aged man with active COVID-19.

This sequence joins TRBV28 and TRBJ2-7; 10 nucleotides line up with TRBD2. The CDR3 runs to 16 residues. Germline V CDR1 and CDR2: MDHEN, SYDVKM. The trim removed 6 bases at V and 2 bases at J, leaving 10 bases unmatched. The CDR3 coding sequence is TGTGCCAGCAGGGGAGCTAGCCTAGCGGGGGCCTACGAGCAGTACTTC. Protein: CASRGASLAGAYEQYF.

There are many counts of this clone. This chain uses TRBV2 with TRBJ2-2; D is uncertain. Trimming stripped 10 bases from V and 3 bases from J, with 6 bases between. This CDR3 spans 11 amino acids. Germline assignment: CDR1 SNHLY and CDR2 FYNNEI. For the CDR3, the DNA is TGTGCCACCCAGTACACCGGGGAGCTGTTTTTT. This codes for CATQYTGELFF.

This clone was found a few times. The chain joins TRBV5-1 to TRBJ1-2; D possibly corresponds to TRBD1 (6 bases). Germline V gives CDR1 SGHRS, CDR2 YFSETQ. The CDR3 is made up of 14 amino acids. V lost 2 bases, J lost 6 bases, and 14 bases lay in between. The CDR3 loop reads CASSFNDRQDGYTF. In nucleotides, the CDR3 is TGCGCCAGCAGCTTCAACGACAGGCAGGATGGCTACACCTTC.

The CDR3 protein is CASSPPRPSEEQYF. The CDR3 bases are TGTGCCAGCTCACCACCGAGGCCTAGCGAAGAGCAGTACTTC. The chain employs TRBV18 and TRBJ2-7; possible D gene TRBD2, 6 bases. The CDR3 consists of 14 residues. Germline CDR1 KGHSH, CDR2 LQKENI. Trimming pared 0 bases from V and 7 bases from J, leaving 13 bases between.

V and J are TRBV7-2 and TRBJ2-7; 8 nucleotides align to TRBD1. In germline, CDR1 is SGHTA, CDR2 FQGNSA. The CDR3 length is 15 residues. V lost 5 bases, J lost 2 bases, and 8 bases stayed unmatched. CDR3 coding DNA: TGTGCCAGCAGCCCACGGACAGGGCTCCCCTACGAGCAGTACTTC. Translating gives CASSPRTGLPYEQYF.

The rearrangement joins TRBV28 to TRBJ1-6; 7 bases align to TRBD1. This CDR3 has 13 amino acids. Per the germline V gene, CDR1 is MDHEN and CDR2 is SYDVKM. V gave up 5 bases and J gave up 6 bases; unmatched junction bases: 1. The CDR3 DNA follows: TGTGCCAGCAGTCGGGACAGTAATTCACCCCTCCACTTT. Residues: CASSRDSNSPLHF.

This clone showed up just once. The genes are TRBV6-2 or TRBV6-3 and TRBJ1-5; the D gene is possibly TRBD1 (6 bases). V gave up 2 bases and J gave up 0 bases, with 14 bases separating them. The CDR3 contains 17 residues. Per germline, CDR1 MNHEY and CDR2 SVGEGT. The CDR3 sequence: CASSYPGTLYSNQPQHF. CDR3 DNA sequence: TGTGCCAGCAGTTACCCCGGGACACTGTATAGCAATCAGCCCCAGCATTTT.

This chain connects TRBV18 to TRBJ2-1; 11 bases match TRBD2. The CDR3 covers 15 residues. In germline, CDR1 is KGHSH, CDR2 LQKENI. J lost 13 bases, V lost 5 bases, and 13 bases had no gene match. The CDR3 bases are TGTGCCAGCTCAACGGCCCAGGTAGCGGGAGGGCCACAGTTCTTC. Translated, it gives CASSTAQVAGGPQFF.

This rearrangement joins TRBV2 to TRBJ1-3, with TRBD1 matching 10 bases. The CDR3 is made up of 18 amino acids. Germline lookup yields CDR1 SNHLY and CDR2 FYNNEI. Losses at the gene ends were 6 bases for V and 0 bases for J; bases not matched to a gene: 11. CDR3 nucleotide sequence: TGTGCCAGCAGACGGACAGGGGGAGAACAAGGCTCTGGAAACACCATATATTTT. The encoded protein is CASRRTGGEQGSGNTIYF.